These T cell receptor beta chains were read from a single sample in a study of OX40 agonist ivuxolimab in advanced cancers. Using immunoSEQ multiplex PCR, the repertoire was profiled, and TCRdb retains in-frame clones only, with some absent. The data show some 20,000 clones, about 86% seen once. Sequences were derived from CD4+ or CD8+ T cells sorted from blood, sampled in a trial of the OX40 agonist ivuxolimab. These receptors originate from an adult with an advanced solid tumor such as melanoma, head and neck, liver or kidney cancer. Both conserved end residues are part of each CDR3. A D gene is named only where the DNA matches it firmly. Clone size appears in some rows only: once, few, many, or a class for an expanded clone.

d_gene,v_gene,abundance,j_gene,CDR3nt,CDR3aa
TRBD1,TRBV6-1,NA,TRBJ2-2,TGTGCCAGCAGTGAAGACAGGGGGCGCGTCGGGGAGCTGTTTTTT,CASSEDRGRVGELFF
NA,TRBV6-5,NA,TRBJ1-5,TGTGCCAGCAAGGGGAGCAATCAGCCCCAGCATTTT,CASKGSNQPQHF
NA,TRBV7-8,NA,TRBJ1-1,TGTGCCAGCAGCTCCCACCTTAGGGGCACTGAAGCTTTCTTT,CASSSHLRGTEAFF
NA,TRBV11-1,NA,TRBJ2-7,TGTGCCAGCAGCCACTCTGGCAGAGCCTACGAGCAGTACTTC,CASSHSGRAYEQYF
NA,TRBV27,NA,TRBJ1-1,TGTGCCAGCTACGCAGGTTGGAAAGCTTTCTTT,CASYAGWKAFF
NA,TRBV5-6,few,TRBJ1-2,TGTGCCAGCAGCCCGGCGGGACAACTCATCTATGGCTACACCTTC,CASSPAGQLIYGYTF
TRBD1,TRBV5-1,NA,TRBJ1-2,TGCGCCAGCAGCCTTTATTCTACAGGGGGCAGCTATGGCTACACCTTC,CASSLYSTGGSYGYTF
NA,TRBV19,NA,TRBJ1-1,TGTGCCAGTAGTATAAATCCCCCAGAGCATGAAGCTTTCTTT,CASSINPPEHEAFF
NA,TRBV9,NA,TRBJ2-5,TGTGCCAGCAGCGTAGAAGAGGGGGGGAAAGAGACCCAGTACTTC,CASSVEEGGKETQYF
NA,TRBV11-2,once,TRBJ2-3,TGTGCCAGCAGCCCAGGAGGGGGCGGCGCAGATACGCAGTATTTT,CASSPGGGGADTQYF
TRBD1,TRBV6-1,NA,TRBJ1-5,TGTGCCAGCAGTGATTGGGACAGGGGATTAGCTGGCAATCAGCCCCAGCATTTT,CASSDWDRGLAGNQPQHF
NA,TRBV27,NA,TRBJ2-2,TGTGCCAGCTCCCATTTACTAGGGGGGGACACCGGGGAGCTGTTTTTT,CASSHLLGGDTGELFF
NA,TRBV4-3,NA,TRBJ1-1,TGCGCCAGCAGCCAAGAACTTGGAGGGAGCACCCACGAAGCTTTCTTT,CASSQELGGSTHEAFF
NA,TRBV6-6,NA,TRBJ2-1,TGTGCCAGTGGCCCCAATGAGCAGTTCTTC,CASGPNEQFF
NA,TRBV10-3,once,TRBJ1-3,TGTGCCACCGGGGACATTCCCTCTGGAAACACCATATATTTT,CATGDIPSGNTIYF
NA,TRBV4-1,once,TRBJ1-2,TGCGCCAGCAGCCAAGATCAACGTGGCACTTCTAACTATGGCTACACCTTC,CASSQDQRGTSNYGYTF
NA,TRBV2,NA,TRBJ1-1,TGTGCCAGCAAAAAAGGTAGCACTGAAGCTTTCTTT,CASKKGSTEAFF
TRBD1,TRBV6-4,NA,TRBJ1-5,TGTGCCAGCAGTGACTCGACAGGGGGTCAGCCCCAGCATTTT,CASSDSTGGQPQHF
NA,TRBV7-9,NA,TRBJ2-1,TGTGCCAGCAGCTCCGGTCAGGATAAGTCCCATGAGCAGTTCTTC,CASSSGQDKSHEQFF
TRBD1,TRBV28,NA,TRBJ2-3,TGTGCCAGCAGTTACCAAACCGGGACAGGGTACACAGATACGCAGTATTTT,CASSYQTGTGYTDTQYF
NA,TRBV21-1,NA,TRBJ2-3,TGTGCCAGCAAAAATGGGGGCCGTGGGGCAGATACGCAGTATTTT,CASKNGGRGADTQYF
NA,TRBV28,NA,TRBJ1-1,TGTGCCAGCAGTTCCGTCGACAACACTGAAGCTTTCTTT,CASSSVDNTEAFF
NA,TRBV14,few,TRBJ2-7,TGTGCCAGCAGCCAAGGGACCTACGAGCAGTACTTC,CASSQGTYEQYF
TRBD1,TRBV7-9,NA,TRBJ2-7,TGTGCCAGCAGCTTACTTGGACAGGGGTCCTACGAGCAGTACTTC,CASSLLGQGSYEQYF
NA,TRBV6-6,NA,TRBJ1-2,TGTGCCAGCAGTCCGCGGGGGGGTGCCAACTATGGCTACACCTTC,CASSPRGGANYGYTF
TRBD1,TRBV6-5,few,TRBJ2-2,TGTGCCTCCTCCCCGGGACAGGGTTTCGCCGGGGAGCTGTTTTTT,CASSPGQGFAGELFF
NA,TRBV7-6,NA,TRBJ2-3,TGTGCCAGCAGCTTACGGTGGGGGGAGCGGGATACGCAGTATTTT,CASSLRWGERDTQYF
TRBD1,TRBV4-3,NA,TRBJ1-2,TGCGCCAGCAGCCATGGACAGGGGGCAAGCTATGGCTACACCTTC,CASSHGQGASYGYTF
NA,TRBV6-1,NA,TRBJ2-7,TGTGCCAGCAGTGACTTCAACAGGGTCTACGAGCAGTACTTC,CASSDFNRVYEQYF
NA,TRBV19,NA,TRBJ1-1,TGTGCCAGTAGTATTGACGGCTTGAGCACTGAAGCTTTCTTT,CASSIDGLSTEAFF
TRBD2,TRBV4-2,NA,TRBJ2-7,TGTGCCAGCTCCCCAGGGCAGTGGGGGGGCTACGAGCAGTACTTC,CASSPGQWGGYEQYF
NA,TRBV4-1,NA,TRBJ1-5,TGCGCCAGCAGCCAAGAAGGTCCGGTTAATAGCAATCAGCCCCAGCATTTT,CASSQEGPVNSNQPQHF
TRBD2,TRBV7-2,NA,TRBJ2-2,TGTGCCAGCAGCCCCCGGGCGGGGGAGACCGGGGAGCTGTTTTTT,CASSPRAGETGELFF
TRBD1,TRBV6-5,NA,TRBJ2-2,TGTGCCAGCAGTTACGAGGGACAGGGAAGCACCGGGGAGCTGTTTTTT,CASSYEGQGSTGELFF
NA,TRBV5-1,NA,TRBJ1-1,TGCGCCAGCAGGCTGAGGGTAAAGAACACTGAAGCTTTCTTT,CASRLRVKNTEAFF
NA,TRBV10-2,once,TRBJ2-1,TGCGCCAGCAGTACTTCATCCGGGCTAGTGGGGGTATACAATGAGCAGTTCTTC,CASSTSSGLVGVYNEQFF
NA,TRBV18,NA,TRBJ1-1,TGTGCCAGCTCACCACGGTACGGGACACCGAACACTGAAGCTTTCTTT,CASSPRYGTPNTEAFF
NA,TRBV5-8,NA,TRBJ1-2,TGTGCCAGCAGCTTGTCGGAAAACTATGGCTACACCTTC,CASSLSENYGYTF
NA,TRBV5-6,once,TRBJ2-7,TGTGCCAGCAGCTTTTGGGCAGCCTCCTACGAGCAGTACTTC,CASSFWAASYEQYF
TRBD1,TRBV6-5,NA,TRBJ1-1,TGTGCCAGCAGGCTACAGGGGGGCGGGGACACTGAAGCTTTCTTT,CASRLQGGGDTEAFF
NA,TRBV5-1,NA,TRBJ2-7,TGTGCCAGCAGCTTGGGCTCGGTCTCCTACGAGCAGTACTTC,CASSLGSVSYEQYF
NA,TRBV27,NA,TRBJ1-5,TGTGCCAGCAGTTTACTTGGAGGGACTCAGCCCCAGCATTTT,CASSLLGGTQPQHF
TRBD1,TRBV7-9,NA,TRBJ2-2,TGTGCCAGCAGCTTAGGAGGGGGCCCCGGGGAGCTGTTTTTT,CASSLGGGPGELFF
NA,TRBV6-6,NA,TRBJ2-5,TGTGCCAGCGAAGAAGGGGAGACCCAGTACTTC,CASEEGETQYF
NA,TRBV7-9,NA,TRBJ1-2,TGTGCCAGCAGCTCCCGAGACGGGTTGTCGGCCTATGGCTACACCTTC,CASSSRDGLSAYGYTF
TRBD1,TRBV7-6,NA,TRBJ2-7,TGTGCCAGCAGCTTGGAGGTTGGGTCCTACCGGGACAGGGGACGATACGAGCAGTACTTC,CASSLEVGSYRDRGRYEQYF
NA,TRBV19,NA,TRBJ1-2,TGTGCCAGTACCCCCGGTGGGGGGTGGAGGGATGGCTACACCTTC,CASTPGGGWRDGYTF
NA,TRBV5-6,NA,TRBJ1-6,TGTGCCAGCACCGGCGATACTATAGGTTCACCCCTCCACTTT,CASTGDTIGSPLHF
NA,TRBV27,NA,TRBJ2-2,TGTGCCAGCAGAACAGGGATGGGGGACACCGGGGAGCTGTTTTTT,CASRTGMGDTGELFF
TRBD1,TRBV6-5,NA,TRBJ2-7,TGTGCCAGCAGTTACTCGATGGGACAGGCTTATCAGTACTTC,CASSYSMGQAYQYF
NA,TRBV20-1,NA,TRBJ2-3,TGCAGTGCTACAATCACAGATACGCAGTATTTT,CSATITDTQYF